One and the same sample provided the 10 T cell receptor beta chains below, sequenced in a study of monozygotic twins with inflammatory bowel disease. TCRdb re-called the 5' RACE reads, yielding one record per CDR3 amino acid sequence without DNA. This table holds approximately 420,000 distinct CDR3 sequences. Sequencing was carried out using blood. The source is a human donor with ulcerative colitis or Crohn's disease, or a healthy co-twin of an affected twin (not recorded which).

This chain uses TRBV6-1 with TRBJ1-3; TCRdb's assignment of TRBD1 cannot be checked, as there is no DNA. This CDR3 is 13 amino acids long. Germline CDR1 reads MNHNS; CDR2 reads SASEGT. The CDR3 is CASRQGVGNTIYF.

The J gene is TRBJ2-5, the V gene TRBV7-9; TCRdb outputs TRBD1, but without DNA this stays unchecked. The CDR3 totals 16 residues. CDR1 SEHNR and CDR2 FQNEAQ come from the germline V gene (reference sequence). CDR3: CASSLAGTGGGKTQYF.

The CDR3 reads CASSLRTDNSPLHF. The chain uses TRBV12-3 or TRBV12-4 and TRBJ1-6; TCRdb designates TRBD1, a call that cannot be tested without DNA. The CDR3 contains 14 residues.

The chain recombines TRBV20-1 with TRBJ2-5; TCRdb's D call, TRBD2, is unchecked because there is no DNA. This CDR3 contains 16 residues. The germline CDR1 and CDR2 sequences are DFQATT and SNEGSKA (reference sequence). CDR3 loop: CSAALFLAGEEETQYF.

V is TRBV20-1 and J is TRBJ2-3; the TCRdb D gene call, TRBD2, has no DNA to confirm it. This CDR3 is built from 14 residues. CDR1 DFQATT and CDR2 SNEGSKA come from the germline V gene (reference sequence). CDR3 residues: CSARLAGGPDTQYF.

The chain carries TRBV6-2 or TRBV6-3 and TRBJ2-1; there is no DNA to check the TCRdb D call of TRBD2. Looked up from germline, CDR1 is MNHEY and CDR2 is SVGEGT. The CDR3 totals 11 residues. This chain's CDR3 is CASRREPEQFF.

V usage is TRBV4-2 and J usage is TRBJ1-5. The CDR3 totals 13 residues. Germline V gene lookup returns CDR1 LGHNA and CDR2 YNFKEQ. CDR3 sequence: CASSLLLGQPQHF.

This sequence joins TRBV4-3 and TRBJ2-1. Germline V CDR1 and CDR2: LGHNA, YSLEER. There are 12 residues in the CDR3. CDR3 loop: CASSQARNEQFF.

This sequence joins TRBV7-6 and TRBJ1-1. This CDR3 region has 14 residues. CDR1 and CDR2 from the germline V gene are SGHVS and FNYEAQ. CDR3 residues: CASSYTIRSTEAFF.

This chain links TRBV20-1 with TRBJ2-1; TCRdb names TRBD1, which stays unverified in the absence of DNA. CDR3 length: 14 residues. CDR1 and CDR2 from the germline V gene are DFQATT and SNEGSKA (reference sequence). The CDR3 here is CSAPAGAIYNEQFF.